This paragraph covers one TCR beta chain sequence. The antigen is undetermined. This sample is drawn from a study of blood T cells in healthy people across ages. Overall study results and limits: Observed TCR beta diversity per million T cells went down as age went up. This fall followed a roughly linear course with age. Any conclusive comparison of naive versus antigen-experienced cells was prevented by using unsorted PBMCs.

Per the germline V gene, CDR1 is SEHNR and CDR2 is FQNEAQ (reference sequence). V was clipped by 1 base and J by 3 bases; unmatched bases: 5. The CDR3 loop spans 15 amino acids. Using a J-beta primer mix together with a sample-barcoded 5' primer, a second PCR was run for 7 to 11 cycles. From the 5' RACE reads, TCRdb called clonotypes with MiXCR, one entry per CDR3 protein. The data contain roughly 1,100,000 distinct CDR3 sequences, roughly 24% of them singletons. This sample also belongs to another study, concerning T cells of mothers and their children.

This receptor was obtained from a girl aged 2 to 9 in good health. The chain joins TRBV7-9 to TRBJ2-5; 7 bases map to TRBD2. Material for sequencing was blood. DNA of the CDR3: TGTGCCAGCAGCTTAGGGAGAACTAGCGAAGAGACCCAGTACTTC. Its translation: CASSLGRTSEETQYF.